This T cell receptor (beta chain) was found in a study of Ad26.COV2.S vaccination and SARS-CoV-2 variants. Study outcomes and limitations: Recipients of either vaccine or placebo displayed similar breadth of non-spike TCRs.

V dropped 7 bases and J dropped 10 bases, with 11 bases sitting between them. The CDR3 has 12 residues. Germline values: CDR1 LNHDA, CDR2 SQIVND (reference sequence). Only a few counts were recorded for this clone. Its matching antigen is unknown. Assay: immunoSEQ multiplex PCR; the TCRdb copy retains only in-frame clones and omits some. The table records more than 400,000 clones, roughly 90% of them present only once. Indicated treatment: some 20 received Ad26.COV2.S at low or high dose, single or two shots; about 5 received placebo; per-sample allocation not given. Collection of samples fell on day 63 after the first vaccine or placebo injection.

The chain links TRBV19 to TRBJ1-6, with D possibly TRBD1 on 5 matching bases. The receptor's source is a person aged 18-65 years who received the Ad26.COV2.S COVID-19 vaccine or a placebo. The sample consisted of peripheral blood, taken in a trial of Ad26.COV2.S vaccine versus placebo. As DNA, the CDR3 is TGTGCCAGTACCCACGGGGGGTCACCCCTCCACTTT. This encodes CASTHGGSPLHF.